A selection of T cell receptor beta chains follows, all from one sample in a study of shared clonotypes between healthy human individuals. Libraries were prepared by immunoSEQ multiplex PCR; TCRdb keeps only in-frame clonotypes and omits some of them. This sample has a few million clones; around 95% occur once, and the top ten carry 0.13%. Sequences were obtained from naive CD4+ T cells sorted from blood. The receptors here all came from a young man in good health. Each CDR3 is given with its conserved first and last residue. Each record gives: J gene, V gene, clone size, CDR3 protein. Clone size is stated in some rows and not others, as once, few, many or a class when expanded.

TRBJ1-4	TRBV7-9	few	CASSLGQANEKLFF
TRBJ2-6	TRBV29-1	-	CSVEEGPGANVLTF
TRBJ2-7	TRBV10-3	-	CAISESSSSGAYEQYF
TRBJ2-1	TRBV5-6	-	CASSGTVLLGEQFF
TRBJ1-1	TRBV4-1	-	CASSQDPQTRRNTEAFF
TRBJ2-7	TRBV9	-	CASSAGTGGYEQYF
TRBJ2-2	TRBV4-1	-	CASSQAGANTGELFF
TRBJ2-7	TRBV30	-	CAWREGQGAYEQYF
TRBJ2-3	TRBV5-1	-	CASRQTGATDTQYF
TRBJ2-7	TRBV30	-	CAWSVRDEQYF
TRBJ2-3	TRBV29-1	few	CSAGENTDTQYF
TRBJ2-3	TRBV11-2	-	CASSQTSGGAVDTQYF
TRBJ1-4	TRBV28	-	CASSSFSRGHEKLFF
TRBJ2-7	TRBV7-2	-	CASSLTVGGWYEQYF